This TCR beta chain was identified during a study of T cells after yellow fever vaccination. The germline V gene has CDR1 SGHAT and CDR2 FQNNGV. Trimming at V came to 5 bases and at J to 8 bases, leaving 7 bases not matched to a gene. The CDR3 runs to 15 residues. TCRdb reanalysed the 5' RACE reads using MiXCR and keeps one entry per CDR3 protein. The sample has about 320,000 distinct CDR3 sequences, around 4.5% seen once. This clonotype was counted many times. This TCR derives from a man aged 18 to 29 who received the YFV17D yellow fever vaccine. The sample in question was PBMCs, obtained 15 days after the yellow fever booster vaccination. This rearrangement joins TRBV11-2 to TRBJ2-1; TRBD1 matches 12 bases. CDR3: CASSLRDRGRDEQFF. CDR3 nucleotide sequence: TGTGCCAGCAGCCTCCGGGACAGGGGGCGCGATGAGCAGTTCTTC. Based on the CDR3 plus reference TRBV11-2 and TRBJ2-1, the full variable domain is EAGVAQSPRYKIIEKRQSVAFWCNPISGHATLYWYQQILGQGPKLLIQFQNNGVVDDSQLPKDRFSAERLKGVDSTLKIQPAKLEDSAVYLCASSLRDRGRDEQFFGPGTRLTVL.